This T cell receptor (beta chain) appears in the sequencing data of a study of T-cell reconstitution after alpha-beta-depleted transplantation in children. Study-level results: Fresh T-cell production supplied most of the T-cell counts and diversity seen one year after transplant. Surviving recipient T cells and thymic progenitors produced the high day-60 TCRbeta diversity seen in some patients.

Preparation of the TCRbeta library used unique molecular identifiers. MiXCR was run by TCRdb on the PCR reads, yielding one entry per CDR3 protein. Among under 300,000 distinct CDR3 sequences listed, about 9.9% were seen once. This clonotype was picked up many times. Its antigen is not known. The CDR3 runs 15 residues. Looked up from germline, CDR1 is SGHDT and CDR2 is YYEEEE. V lost 2 bases to trimming and J lost 6 bases; unmatched junction nucleotides: 5. The rearrangement joins TRBV5-6 to TRBJ2-1; 10 bases agree with TRBD2. The sample was peripheral blood, taken 180 days after TCRalphabeta/CD19-depleted stem cell transplant. The receptor was derived from a male patient aged 2-15 years who had a stem cell transplant for chronic granulomatous disease, so the T cells may come from the graft donor. CDR3 sequence: CASSFGTSAPNEQFF. The CDR3 bases are TGTGCCAGCAGCTTCGGGACTAGCGCGCCCAATGAGCAGTTCTTC.